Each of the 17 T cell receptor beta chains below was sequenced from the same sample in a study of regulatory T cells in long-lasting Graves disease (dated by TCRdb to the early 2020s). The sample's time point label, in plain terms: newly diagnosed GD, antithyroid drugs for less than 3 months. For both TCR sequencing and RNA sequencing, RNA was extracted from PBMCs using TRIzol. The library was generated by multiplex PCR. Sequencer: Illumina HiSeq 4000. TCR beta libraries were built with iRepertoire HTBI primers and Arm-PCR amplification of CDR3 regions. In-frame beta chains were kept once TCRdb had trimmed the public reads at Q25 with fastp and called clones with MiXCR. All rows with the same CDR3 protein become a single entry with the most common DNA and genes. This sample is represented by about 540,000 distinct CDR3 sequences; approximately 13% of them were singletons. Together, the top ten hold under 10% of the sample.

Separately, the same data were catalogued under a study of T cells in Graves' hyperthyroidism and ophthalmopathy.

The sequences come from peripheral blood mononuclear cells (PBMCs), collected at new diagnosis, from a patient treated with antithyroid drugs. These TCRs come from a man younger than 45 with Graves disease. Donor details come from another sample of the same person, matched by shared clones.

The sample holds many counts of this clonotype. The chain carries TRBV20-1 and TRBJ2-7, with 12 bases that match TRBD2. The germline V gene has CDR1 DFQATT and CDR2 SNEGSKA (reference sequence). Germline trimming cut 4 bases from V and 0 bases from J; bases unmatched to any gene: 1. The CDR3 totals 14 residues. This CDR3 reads CSAKTSGSSYEQYF. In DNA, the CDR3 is TGCAGTGCTAAGACTAGCGGGAGCTCCTACGAGCAGTACTTC.

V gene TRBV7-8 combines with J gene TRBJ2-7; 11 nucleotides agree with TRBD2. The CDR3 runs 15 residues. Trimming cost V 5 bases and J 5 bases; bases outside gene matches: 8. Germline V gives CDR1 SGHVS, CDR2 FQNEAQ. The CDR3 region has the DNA TGTGCCAGCAGCCGCAGACTAGCGGGAAATAACGAGCAGTACTTC. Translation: CASSRRLAGNNEQYF.

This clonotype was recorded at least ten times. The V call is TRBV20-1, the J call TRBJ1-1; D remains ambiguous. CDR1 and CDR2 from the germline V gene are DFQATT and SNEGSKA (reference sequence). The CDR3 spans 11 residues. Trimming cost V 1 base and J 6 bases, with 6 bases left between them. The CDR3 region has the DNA TGCAGTGCTAGAGGGAGAGCTGAAGCTTTCTTT. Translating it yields CSARGRAEAFF.

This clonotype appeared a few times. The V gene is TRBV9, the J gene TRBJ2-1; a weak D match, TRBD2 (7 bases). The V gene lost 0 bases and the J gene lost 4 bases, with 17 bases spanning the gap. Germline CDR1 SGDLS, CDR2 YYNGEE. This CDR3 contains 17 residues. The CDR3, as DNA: TGTGCCAGCAGCGTAGGGGGGGGGCAGCTCTATTACAATGAGCAGTTCTTC. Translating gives CASSVGGGQLYYNEQFF.

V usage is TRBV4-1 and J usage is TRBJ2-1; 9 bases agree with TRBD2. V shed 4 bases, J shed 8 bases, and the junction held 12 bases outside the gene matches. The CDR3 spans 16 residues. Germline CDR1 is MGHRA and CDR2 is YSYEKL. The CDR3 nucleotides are TGCGCCAGCAGCCCTCGCGGGCGGGAGGGAAGGGATGAGCAGTTCTTC. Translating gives CASSPRGREGRDEQFF.

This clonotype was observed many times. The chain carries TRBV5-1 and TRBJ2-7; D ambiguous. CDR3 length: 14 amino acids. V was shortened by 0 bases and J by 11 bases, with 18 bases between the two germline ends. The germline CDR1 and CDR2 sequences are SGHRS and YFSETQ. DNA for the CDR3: TGCGCCAGCAGCTTGGGCCAGGAGTACGCTTTGAAGTACTTC. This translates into CASSLGQEYALKYF.

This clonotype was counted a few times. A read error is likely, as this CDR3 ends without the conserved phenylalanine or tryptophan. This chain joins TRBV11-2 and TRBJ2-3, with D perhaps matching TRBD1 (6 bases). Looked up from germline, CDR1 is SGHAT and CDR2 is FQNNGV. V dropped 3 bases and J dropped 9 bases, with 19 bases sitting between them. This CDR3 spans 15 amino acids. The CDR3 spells CASSLEVRIGGTQYL. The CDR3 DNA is TGTGCCAGCAGCTTGGAGGTGCGAATTGGGGGCACGCAGTATCTT.

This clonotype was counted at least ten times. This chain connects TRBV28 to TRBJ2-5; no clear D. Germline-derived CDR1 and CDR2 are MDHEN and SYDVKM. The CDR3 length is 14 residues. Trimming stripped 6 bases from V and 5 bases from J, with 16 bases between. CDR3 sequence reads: CASSPLPSSETQYF. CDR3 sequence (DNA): TGTGCCAGCAGCCCACTCCCTAGTTCGGAGACCCAGTACTTC.

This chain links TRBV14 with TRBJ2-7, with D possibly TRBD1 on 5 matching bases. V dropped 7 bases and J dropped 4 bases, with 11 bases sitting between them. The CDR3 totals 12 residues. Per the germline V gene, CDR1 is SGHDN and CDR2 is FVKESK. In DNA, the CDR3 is TGTGCCAGCAACATTCAGGGTTACGAGCAGTACTTC. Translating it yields CASNIQGYEQYF.

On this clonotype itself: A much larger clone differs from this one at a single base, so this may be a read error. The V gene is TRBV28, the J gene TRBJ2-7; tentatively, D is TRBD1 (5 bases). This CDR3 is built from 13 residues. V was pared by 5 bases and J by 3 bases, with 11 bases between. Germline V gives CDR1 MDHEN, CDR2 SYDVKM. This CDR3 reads CASSASRDYEQYF. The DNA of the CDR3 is TGTGCCAGCAGTGCGAGCAGGGACTACGAGCAGTACTTC.

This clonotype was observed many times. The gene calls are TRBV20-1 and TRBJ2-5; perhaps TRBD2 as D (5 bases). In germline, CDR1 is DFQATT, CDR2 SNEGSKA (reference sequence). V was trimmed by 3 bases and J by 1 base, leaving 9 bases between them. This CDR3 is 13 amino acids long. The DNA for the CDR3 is TGCAGTGCTAGCCGGGATACCCAAGAGACCCAGTACTTC. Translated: CSASRDTQETQYF.

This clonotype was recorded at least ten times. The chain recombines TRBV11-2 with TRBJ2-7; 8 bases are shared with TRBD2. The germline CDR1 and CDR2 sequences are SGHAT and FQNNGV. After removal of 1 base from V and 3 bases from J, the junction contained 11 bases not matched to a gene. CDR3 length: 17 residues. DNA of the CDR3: TGTGCCAGCAGCTTAGCCCGGGGGGGCATGTTGGGCTACGAGCAGTACTTC. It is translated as CASSLARGGMLGYEQYF.

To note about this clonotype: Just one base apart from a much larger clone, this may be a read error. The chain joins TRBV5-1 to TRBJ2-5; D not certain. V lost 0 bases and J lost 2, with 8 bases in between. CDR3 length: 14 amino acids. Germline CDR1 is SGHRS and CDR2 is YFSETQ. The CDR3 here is CASSLVPVQETQYF. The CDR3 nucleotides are TGCGCCAGCAGCTTGGTGCCGGTTCAAGAGACCCAGTACTTC.

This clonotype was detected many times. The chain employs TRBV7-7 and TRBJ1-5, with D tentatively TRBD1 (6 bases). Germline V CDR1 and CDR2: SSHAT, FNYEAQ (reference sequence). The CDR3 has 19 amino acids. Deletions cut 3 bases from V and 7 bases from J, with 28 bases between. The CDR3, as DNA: TGTGCCAGCAGCTTCGTTCGGCAGGGGAGTGGGATACGGTTCCAGCCCCAGCATTTT. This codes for CASSFVRQGSGIRFQPQHF.

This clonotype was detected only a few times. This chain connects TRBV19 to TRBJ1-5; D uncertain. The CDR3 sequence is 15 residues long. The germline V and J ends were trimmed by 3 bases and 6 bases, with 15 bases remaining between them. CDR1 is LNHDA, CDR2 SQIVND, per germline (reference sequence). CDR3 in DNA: TGTGCCAGTAGTATTCGAGGGTTTGAGGGTCAGCCCCAGCATTTT. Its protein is CASSIRGFEGQPQHF.

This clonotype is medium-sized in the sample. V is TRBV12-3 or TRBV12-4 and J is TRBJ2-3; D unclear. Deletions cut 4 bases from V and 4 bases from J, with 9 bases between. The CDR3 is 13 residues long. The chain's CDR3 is CASSSDLSDTQYF. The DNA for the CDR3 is TGTGCCAGCAGTTCGGACCTGTCAGATACGCAGTATTTT.

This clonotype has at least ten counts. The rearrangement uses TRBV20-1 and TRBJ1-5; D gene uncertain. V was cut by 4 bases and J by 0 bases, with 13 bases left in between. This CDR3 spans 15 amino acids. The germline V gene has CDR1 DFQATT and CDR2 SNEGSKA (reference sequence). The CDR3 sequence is CSAISRVYSNQPQHF. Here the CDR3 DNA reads TGCAGTGCTATCTCCCGGGTCTATAGCAATCAGCCCCAGCATTTT.